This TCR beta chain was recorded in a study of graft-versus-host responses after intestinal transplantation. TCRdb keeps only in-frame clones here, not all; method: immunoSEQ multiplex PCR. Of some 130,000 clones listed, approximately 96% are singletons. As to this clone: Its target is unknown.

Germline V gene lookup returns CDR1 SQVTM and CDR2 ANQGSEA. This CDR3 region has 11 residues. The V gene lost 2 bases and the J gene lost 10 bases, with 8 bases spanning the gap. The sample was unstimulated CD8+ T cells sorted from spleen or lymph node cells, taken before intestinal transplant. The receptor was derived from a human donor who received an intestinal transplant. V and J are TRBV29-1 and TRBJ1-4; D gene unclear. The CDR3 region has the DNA TGCAGCGTTGAAATCGACGGAAAACTGTTTTTT. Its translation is CSVEIDGKLFF.